This T cell receptor beta chain was documented in a study of blood T cell repertoires in COVID-19 (dated by TCRdb to the early 2020s). At the level of the whole study: Collaborator samples came from the United States, Italy and Spain and covered acute and convalescent phases of COVID-19. The material from the prospective study consisted of cDNA or gDNA derived from T cells, B-cell-depleted T cells, or PBMCs. The sample metadata nearly always contained a de-identified subject ID, COVID-19 status, age in years and sex. Subjects who had been exposed to COVID-19, were actively infected with it, or had recovered from it provided the deeply sampled blood TCRbeta repertoires that made up the dataset. The samples were drawn from two sources: the first 160 participants of the ongoing ImmuneRACE study, and 1,254 subjects contributed by 6 global collaborators. The repertoires were made available in a free public database intended to serve as a resource for research on the immune response to SARS-CoV-2. Where available, HLA class I and class II types were obtained from metadata supplied by the sample provider rather than from assay-based typing.

From the cysteine through the phenylalanine, the CDR3 covers 17 amino acids. The entry retains the CDR3 DNA only, 51 bases that are in frame from base 1. V lost 5 bases and J lost 0 bases, and the count of bases not matched to a germline gene is 10. Sequences MNHNY (CDR1) and SVGAGI (CDR2) are obtained from the germline V gene (reference sequence). What the research found in general, with its limitations: The quantity of clinical and demographic metadata differed by source and by participant and was supplied without curation.

Enrolling through a virtual design, the prospective study's participants ranged in age from about 18 to 89 years and lived across 20 to 25 United States geographic areas. To assign participants to cohorts, the prospective study relied on clinical history that participants themselves reported in a screening survey and a study questionnaire. In the prospective study, whole blood, serum and a nasopharyngeal or oropharyngeal swab were collected from each participant by mobile phlebotomists. Participants in the prospective study had the option to provide additional blood draws and questionnaires over a 2-month period. Blood samples from the prospective study were shipped frozen or at room temperature prior to DNA extraction. TCRbeta CDR3 regions were amplified from genomic DNA using the immunoSEQ Assay, a bias-controlled multiplex PCR. The source study handled its data this way. Within the assay, amplification of reference gene primers was used to estimate how many nucleated cells each sample contained. To quantify the absolute abundance of each unique TCRbeta CDR3 rearrangement, sequence reads were collapsed and filtered. For each sample, productive Simpson clonality was calculated by taking the square root of Simpson's diversity index across productive rearrangements. TCRdb mirrors the immuneACCESS table, restricted to in-frame sequences. Some clones are absent from its copies; in checked studies, under half trace to an unresolved V gene, and the reason for the others is unknown. That table furnishes V, J and clone size, whereas the DNA furnished D and trimming. This sample lists some 460,000 clones; nearly 90% were detected once. 1.5% to 2% of the sample belongs to the ten largest clones.

This clone was recorded a few times. Its specific antigen is unknown. The record has no base qualities; no much larger clone is one base away. Sequencing was carried out using PBMCs or T cells enriched from blood (not recorded which). This TCR was sampled from a woman aged 18-29 years with acute COVID-19. The sequence joins TRBV6-6 to TRBJ2-3; TRBD1 agrees with 8 junctional bases. The sequenced DNA is TGTGCCAGCAGTCTGGAGGGACAGGCCTTTAGCACAGATACGCAGTATTTT. It is translated as CASSLEGQAFSTDTQYF.